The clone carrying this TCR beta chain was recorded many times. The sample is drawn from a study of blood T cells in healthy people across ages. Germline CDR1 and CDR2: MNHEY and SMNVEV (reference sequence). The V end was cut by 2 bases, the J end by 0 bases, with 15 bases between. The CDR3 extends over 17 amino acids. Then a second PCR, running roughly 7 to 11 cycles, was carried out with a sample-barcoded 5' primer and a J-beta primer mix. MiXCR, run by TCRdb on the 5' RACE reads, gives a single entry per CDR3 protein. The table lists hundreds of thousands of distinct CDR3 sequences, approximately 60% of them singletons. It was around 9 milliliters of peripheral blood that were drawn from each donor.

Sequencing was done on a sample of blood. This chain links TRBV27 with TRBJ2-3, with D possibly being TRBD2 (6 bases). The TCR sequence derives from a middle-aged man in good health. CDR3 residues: CASSLGYAGTSTDTQYF. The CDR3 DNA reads TGTGCCAGCAGTTTAGGATACGCGGGAACTAGCACAGATACGCAGTATTTT.